This is a list of T cell receptor beta chains from one sample in a study of CD8 T cells in Susac syndrome. TCRdb passed the immunoSEQ multiplex PCR reads through MiXCR, listing each CDR3 protein once. The data show around 180,000 distinct CDR3 sequences, 90% to 95% seen once. The source material was CD4+ T cells from PBMCs. The receptors come from a human donor with Susac syndrome. Each CDR3 is given without its conserved first and last residue.

TRBJ2-2	TRBV25-1	ASKREANTGELF
TRBJ2-5	TRBV7-9	ASSPLAALTQY
TRBJ2-7	TRBV4-2	ASSQRDGSYEQY
TRBJ1-1	TRBV3-1	ASSGGDREAF
TRBJ1-2	TRBV12-3/TRBV12-4	ASSLEQENLIYGYT
TRBJ2-5	TRBV5-1	ASSLVGSGVQETQY
TRBJ2-3	TRBV24-1	ATSDQTSGLPGGTDTQY
TRBJ2-7	TRBV3-1	ASSPRDRGNEQY
TRBJ1-6	TRBV2	AARESNSPLH
TRBJ2-6	TRBV20-1	SARVPGANVLT
TRBJ2-7	TRBV20-1	SASFQGSSYEQY
TRBJ1-2	TRBV5-1	ASSGEGKSGYT
TRBJ1-2	TRBV20-1	SAAQGAYYGYT
TRBJ2-1	TRBV5-1	ASHDRGKGNEQF